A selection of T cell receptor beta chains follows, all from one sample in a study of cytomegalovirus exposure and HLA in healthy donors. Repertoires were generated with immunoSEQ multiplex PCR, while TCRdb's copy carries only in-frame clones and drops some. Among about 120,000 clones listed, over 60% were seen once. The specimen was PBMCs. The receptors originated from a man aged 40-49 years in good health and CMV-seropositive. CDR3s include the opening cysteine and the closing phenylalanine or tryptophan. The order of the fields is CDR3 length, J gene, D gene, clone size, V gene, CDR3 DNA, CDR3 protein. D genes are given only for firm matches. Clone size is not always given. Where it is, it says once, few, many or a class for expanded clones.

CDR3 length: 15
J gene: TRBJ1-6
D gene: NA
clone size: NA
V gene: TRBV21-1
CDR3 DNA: TGTGCCAGCAGCAAGACAACCCTACAGAATTCACCCCTCCACTTT
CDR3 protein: CASSKTTLQNSPLHF

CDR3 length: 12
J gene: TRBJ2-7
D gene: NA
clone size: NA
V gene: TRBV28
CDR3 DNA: TGTGCCAGCAGGAATACAGGCTACGAGCAGTACTTC
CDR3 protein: CASRNTGYEQYF

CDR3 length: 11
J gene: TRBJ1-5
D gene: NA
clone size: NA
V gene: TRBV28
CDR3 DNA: TGTGCCAGCAGTTTATCAACAACCCAGCATTTT
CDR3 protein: CASSLSTTQHF

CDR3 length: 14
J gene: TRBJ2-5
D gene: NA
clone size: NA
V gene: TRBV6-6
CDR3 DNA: TGTGCCAGCAGTGGCCAGGGAACACAAGAGACCCAGTACTTC
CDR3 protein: CASSGQGTQETQYF

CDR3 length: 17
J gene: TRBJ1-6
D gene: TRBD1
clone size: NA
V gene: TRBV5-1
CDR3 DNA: TGCGCCAGCAGCTTGGAGCTACAGGGGGCCTATAATTCACCCCTCCACTTT
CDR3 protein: CASSLELQGAYNSPLHF

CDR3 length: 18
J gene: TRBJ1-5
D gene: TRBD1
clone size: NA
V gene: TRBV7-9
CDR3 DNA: TGTGCCAGCAGCCCAGAGGACAGGGAGACGTATAGCAATCAGCCCCAGCATTTT
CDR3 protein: CASSPEDRETYSNQPQHF

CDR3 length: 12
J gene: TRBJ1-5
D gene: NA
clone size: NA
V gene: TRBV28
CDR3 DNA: TGTGCCATTCGGGGTAGCAATCAGCCCCAGCATTTT
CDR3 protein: CAIRGSNQPQHF

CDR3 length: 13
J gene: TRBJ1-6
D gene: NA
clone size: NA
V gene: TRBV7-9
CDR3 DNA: TGTGCCAGCAGCTTAGCCTCGCGTTCACCCCTCCACTTT
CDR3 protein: CASSLASRSPLHF

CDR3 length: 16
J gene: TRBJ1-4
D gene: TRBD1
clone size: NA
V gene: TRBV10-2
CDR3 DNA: TGCGCCAGCAGTGAAGGAGCGGGACAGGGTGGTGAAAAACTGTTTTTT
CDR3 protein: CASSEGAGQGGEKLFF

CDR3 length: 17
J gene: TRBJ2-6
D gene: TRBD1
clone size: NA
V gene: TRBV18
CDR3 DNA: TGTGCCAGCTCACGGGGACAGGGGCGAGTTGGGGCCAACGTCCTGACTTTC
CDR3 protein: CASSRGQGRVGANVLTF

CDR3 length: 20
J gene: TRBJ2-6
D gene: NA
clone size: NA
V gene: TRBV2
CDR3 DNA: TGTGCCAGCAGTGAAAGGTTAGGGCAGATTTTCCGGTCTGGGGCCAACGGCCTGACTTTC
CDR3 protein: CASSERLGQIFRSGANGLTF

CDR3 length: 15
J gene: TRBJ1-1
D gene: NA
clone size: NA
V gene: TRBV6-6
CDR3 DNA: TGTGCCAGCAGTTACCGGAGACAGACGAACACTGAAGCTTTCTTT
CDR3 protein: CASSYRRQTNTEAFF

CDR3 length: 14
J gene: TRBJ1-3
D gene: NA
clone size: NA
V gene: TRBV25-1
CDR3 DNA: TGTGCCAGCAGTCGTCAGGGCTCTGGAAACACCATATATTTT
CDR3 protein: CASSRQGSGNTIYF

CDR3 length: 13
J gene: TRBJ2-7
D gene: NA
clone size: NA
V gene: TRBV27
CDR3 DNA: TGTGCCAGCAGCCCTAACAGGGTCGGCGAGCAGTACTTC
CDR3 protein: CASSPNRVGEQYF

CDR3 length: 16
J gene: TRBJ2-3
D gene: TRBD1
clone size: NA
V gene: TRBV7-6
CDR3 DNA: TGTGCCAGCAGCTTAGCCGTCCCGGGACAGGGAAATACGCAGTATTTT
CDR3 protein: CASSLAVPGQGNTQYF

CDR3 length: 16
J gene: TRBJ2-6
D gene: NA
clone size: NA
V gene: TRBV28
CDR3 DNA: TGTGCCAGCAAAACGTACCGAGGTACTGGGGCCAACGTCCTGACTTTC
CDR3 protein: CASKTYRGTGANVLTF

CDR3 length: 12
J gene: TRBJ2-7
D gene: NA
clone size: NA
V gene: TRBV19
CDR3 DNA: TGTGCCAGTAGTATAAGAGGCCTCGAGCAGTACTTC
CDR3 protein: CASSIRGLEQYF

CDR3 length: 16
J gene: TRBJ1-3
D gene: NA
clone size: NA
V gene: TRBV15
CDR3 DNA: TGTGCCACCAGCAGAGACCGGGAAGTCTCTGGAAACACCATATATTTT
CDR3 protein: CATSRDREVSGNTIYF

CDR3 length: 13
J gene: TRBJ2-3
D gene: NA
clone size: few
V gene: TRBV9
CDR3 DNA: TGTGCCAGCAGCGTCGGTAGCACAGATACGCAGTATTTT
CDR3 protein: CASSVGSTDTQYF

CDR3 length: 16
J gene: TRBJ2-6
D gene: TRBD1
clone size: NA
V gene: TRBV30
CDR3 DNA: TGTGCCTGGAGTCCTAGGGGGCTGCTGGGGGCCAACGTCCTGACTTTC
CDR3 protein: CAWSPRGLLGANVLTF

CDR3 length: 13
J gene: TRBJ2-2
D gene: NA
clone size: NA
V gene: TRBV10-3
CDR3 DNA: TGTGCCCTGAGAACGGGGAACACCGGGGAGCTGTTTTTT
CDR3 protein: CALRTGNTGELFF

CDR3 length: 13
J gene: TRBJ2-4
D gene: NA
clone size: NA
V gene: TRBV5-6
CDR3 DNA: TGTGCCAGCAGCTGGGAAGGGGTGAACATTCAGTACTTC
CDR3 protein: CASSWEGVNIQYF

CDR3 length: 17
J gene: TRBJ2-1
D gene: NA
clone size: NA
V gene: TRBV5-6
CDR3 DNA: TGTGCCAGCAGCTTGGGGGGGGACCGGAGCTCCTACAATGAGCAGTTCTTC
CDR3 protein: CASSLGGDRSSYNEQFF

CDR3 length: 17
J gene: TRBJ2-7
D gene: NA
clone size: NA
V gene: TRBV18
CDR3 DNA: TGTGCCAGCTCACCAAATCCCCGGGATCCGGGCTCCTACGAGCAGTACTTC
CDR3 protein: CASSPNPRDPGSYEQYF

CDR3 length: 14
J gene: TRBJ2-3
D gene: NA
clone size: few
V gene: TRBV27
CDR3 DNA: TGTGCCAGCAGTTCCGTCCCTCGCACAGATACGCAGTATTTT
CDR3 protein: CASSSVPRTDTQYF

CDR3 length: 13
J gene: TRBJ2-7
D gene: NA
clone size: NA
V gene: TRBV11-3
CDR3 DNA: TGTGCCAGCAGCTTGAGCTACTCCTACGAGCAGTACTTC
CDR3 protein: CASSLSYSYEQYF

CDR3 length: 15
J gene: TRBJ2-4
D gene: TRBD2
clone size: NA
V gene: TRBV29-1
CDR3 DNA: TGCAGCGTTGAAGAAGCGGGGGGGGCCAAAAACATTCAGTACTTC
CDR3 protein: CSVEEAGGAKNIQYF

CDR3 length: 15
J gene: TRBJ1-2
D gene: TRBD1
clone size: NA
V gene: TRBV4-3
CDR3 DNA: TGCGCCAGCAGCCAAGGAATGGACAGGAACTATGGCTACACCTTC
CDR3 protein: CASSQGMDRNYGYTF

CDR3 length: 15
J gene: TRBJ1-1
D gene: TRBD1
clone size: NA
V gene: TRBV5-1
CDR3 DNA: TGCGCCAGCAGCCTATTGACAGGGGCGGGCACTGAAGCTTTCTTT
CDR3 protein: CASSLLTGAGTEAFF

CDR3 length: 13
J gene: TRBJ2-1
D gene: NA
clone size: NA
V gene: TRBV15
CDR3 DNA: TGTGCCACCAGTCTTACAGGGTACAATGAGCAGTTCTTC
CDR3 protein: CATSLTGYNEQFF

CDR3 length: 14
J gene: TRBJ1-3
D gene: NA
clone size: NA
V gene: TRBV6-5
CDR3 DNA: TGTGCCAGCAGGGTGGACAGATCTGGAAACACCATATATTTT
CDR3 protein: CASRVDRSGNTIYF

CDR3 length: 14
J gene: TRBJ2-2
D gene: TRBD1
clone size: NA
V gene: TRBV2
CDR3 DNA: TGTGCCACGACAGGGGAATACAACACCGGGGAGCTGTTTTTT
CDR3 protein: CATTGEYNTGELFF

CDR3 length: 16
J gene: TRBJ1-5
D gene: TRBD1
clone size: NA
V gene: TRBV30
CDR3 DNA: TGTGCCTGGAGTCGGGCTACAGGGGGTGGCAATCAGCCCCAGCATTTT
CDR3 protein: CAWSRATGGGNQPQHF

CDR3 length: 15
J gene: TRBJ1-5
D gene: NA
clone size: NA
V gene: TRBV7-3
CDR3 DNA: TGTGCCAGCAGCGCCAGGGGCAGTCGAAATCAGCCCCAGCATTTT
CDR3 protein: CASSARGSRNQPQHF

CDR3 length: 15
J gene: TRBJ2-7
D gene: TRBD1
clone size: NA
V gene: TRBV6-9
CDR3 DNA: TGTGCCAGCAGTGAAACCGGGACAGGGGGTCACGAGCAGTACTTC
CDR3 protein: CASSETGTGGHEQYF

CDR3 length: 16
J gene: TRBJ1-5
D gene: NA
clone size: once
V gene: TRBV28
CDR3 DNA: TGTGCCAGCAGTTTAAACCTGAACAGGGGCAATCAGCCCCAGCATTTT
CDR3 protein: CASSLNLNRGNQPQHF

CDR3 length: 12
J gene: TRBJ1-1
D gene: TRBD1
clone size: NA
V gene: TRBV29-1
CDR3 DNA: TGCAGCGGCGGACAGGTGGGGACTGAAGCTTTCTTT
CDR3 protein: CSGGQVGTEAFF

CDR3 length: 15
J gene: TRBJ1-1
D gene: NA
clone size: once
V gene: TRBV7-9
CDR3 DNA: TGTGCCAGCAGCTTAGCGGGGCCGGGGGTTGCTGAAGCTTTCTTT
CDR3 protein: CASSLAGPGVAEAFF

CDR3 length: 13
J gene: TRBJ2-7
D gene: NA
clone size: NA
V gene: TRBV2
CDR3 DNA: TGTGCCAGCACTACGGGGGTTCCCTACGAGCAGTACTTC
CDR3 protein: CASTTGVPYEQYF

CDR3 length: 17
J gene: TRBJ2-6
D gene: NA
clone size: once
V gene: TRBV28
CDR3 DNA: TGTGCCAGCAGTTCCTCCCTGGGGGCTGATGGGGCCAACGTCCTGACTTTC
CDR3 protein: CASSSSLGADGANVLTF

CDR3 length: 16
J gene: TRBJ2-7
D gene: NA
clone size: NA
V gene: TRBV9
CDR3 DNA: TGTGCCAGCAGCGTAGCCCCAGGCCAAAACTTGGGCGAGCAGTACTTC
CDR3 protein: CASSVAPGQNLGEQYF

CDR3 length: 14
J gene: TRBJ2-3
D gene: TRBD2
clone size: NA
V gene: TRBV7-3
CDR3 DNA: TGTGCCAGCAGCTTCCGAGGGAGGGGAGATACGCAGTATTTT
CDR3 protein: CASSFRGRGDTQYF

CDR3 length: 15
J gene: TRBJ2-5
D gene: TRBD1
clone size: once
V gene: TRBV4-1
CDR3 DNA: TGCGCCAGCAGCCCGGGACAGGGGGGGTCAGAGACCCAGTACTTC
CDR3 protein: CASSPGQGGSETQYF

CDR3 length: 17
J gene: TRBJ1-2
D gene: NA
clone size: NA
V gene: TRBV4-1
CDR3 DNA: TGCGCCAGCAGCCAAGATTTACTCGCGAGTCAAGTCTATGGCTACACCTTC
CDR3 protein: CASSQDLLASQVYGYTF

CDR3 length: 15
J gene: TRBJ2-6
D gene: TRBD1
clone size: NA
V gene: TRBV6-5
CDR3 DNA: TGTGCCAGCTATAGCCAGGGGGCTGGGGCCAACGTCCTGACTTTC
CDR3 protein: CASYSQGAGANVLTF

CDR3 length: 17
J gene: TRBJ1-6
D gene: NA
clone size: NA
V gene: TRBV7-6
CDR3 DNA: TGTGCCAGCAGCTTATTTTCGGAGAGCTCCTATAATTCACCCCTCCACTTT
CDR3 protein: CASSLFSESSYNSPLHF

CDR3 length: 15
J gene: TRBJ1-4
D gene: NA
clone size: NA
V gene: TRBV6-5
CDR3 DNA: TGTGCCAGCAGTCTCGGTGCGGGGTTTCGCGAAAAACTGTTTTTT
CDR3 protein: CASSLGAGFREKLFF

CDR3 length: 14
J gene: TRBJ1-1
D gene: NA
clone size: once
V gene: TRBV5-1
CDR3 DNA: TGCGCCAGCACCTCAGTACCCATGAACACTGAAGCTTTCTTT
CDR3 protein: CASTSVPMNTEAFF

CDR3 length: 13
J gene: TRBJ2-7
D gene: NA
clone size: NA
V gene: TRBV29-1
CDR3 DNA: TGCAGCGTTGCAGATGCGAGCTCCTACGAGCAGTACTTC
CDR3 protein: CSVADASSYEQYF

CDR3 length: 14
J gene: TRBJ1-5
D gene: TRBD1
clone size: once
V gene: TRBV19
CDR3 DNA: TGTGCCAGTAGTCCTGGACAGGGCGATCAGCCCCAGCATTTT
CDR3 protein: CASSPGQGDQPQHF

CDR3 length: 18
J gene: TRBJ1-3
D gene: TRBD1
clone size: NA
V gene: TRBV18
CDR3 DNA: TGTGCCAGCTCACCACTAAGGGGACAGAGCGTTTCTGGAAACACCATATATTTT
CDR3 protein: CASSPLRGQSVSGNTIYF

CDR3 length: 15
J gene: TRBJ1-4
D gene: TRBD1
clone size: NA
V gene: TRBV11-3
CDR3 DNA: TGTGCCAGCAGCTCACGGAGGGGGCCGAATGAAAAACTGTTTTTT
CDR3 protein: CASSSRRGPNEKLFF

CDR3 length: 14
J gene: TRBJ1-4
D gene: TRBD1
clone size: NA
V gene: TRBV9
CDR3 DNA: TGTGCCAGCAGCGGAACAGGGGGCCGGGAAAAACTGTTTTTT
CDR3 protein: CASSGTGGREKLFF

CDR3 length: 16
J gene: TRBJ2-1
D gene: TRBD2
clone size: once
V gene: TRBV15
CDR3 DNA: TGTGCCACCAGCAGGAGGACTACTAGCGGGGCTGGTGAGCAGTTCTTC
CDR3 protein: CATSRRTTSGAGEQFF

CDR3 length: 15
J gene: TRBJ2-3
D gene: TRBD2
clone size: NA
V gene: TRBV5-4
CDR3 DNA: TGTGCCAGCAGCCCCGGACTAGCGGGGGACGGTACGCAGTATTTT
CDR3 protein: CASSPGLAGDGTQYF

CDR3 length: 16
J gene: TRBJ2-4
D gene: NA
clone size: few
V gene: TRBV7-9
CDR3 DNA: TGTGCCAGCAGCCCCTGGGACATAGCGGCCAAAAACATTCAGTACTTC
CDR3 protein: CASSPWDIAAKNIQYF

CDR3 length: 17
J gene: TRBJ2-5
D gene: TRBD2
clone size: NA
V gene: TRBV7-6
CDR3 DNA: TGTGCCAGCAGCTTAGGGGTACGGGGGGGGTACCAAGAGACCCAGTACTTC
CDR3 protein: CASSLGVRGGYQETQYF

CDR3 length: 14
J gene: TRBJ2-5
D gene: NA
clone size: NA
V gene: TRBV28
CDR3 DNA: TGTGCCAGCAGTTTATCCGGGCAGGGCGAGACCCAGTACTTC
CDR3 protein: CASSLSGQGETQYF

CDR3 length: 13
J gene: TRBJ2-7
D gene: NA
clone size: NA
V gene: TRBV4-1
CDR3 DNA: TGCGCCAGCAGCCAAGTGTCGGGGAACGAGCAGTACTTC
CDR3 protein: CASSQVSGNEQYF

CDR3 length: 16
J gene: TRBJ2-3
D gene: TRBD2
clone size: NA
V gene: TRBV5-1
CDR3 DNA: TGCGCCAGCAGCTTGGGAGCGGGGGGCGGCACAGATACGCAGTATTTT
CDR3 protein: CASSLGAGGGTDTQYF